The entry below describes one TCR beta chain. What it binds is not known. After CD4 positive bead selection, the CD4-negative fraction gave CD8 T cells. The entry originates in a study of naive and memory T cell subsets. Points from the study as a whole: In CD4 and CD8 cells, diversity dropped from naive through EMRA. Over 85% of naive TCR sequences appeared only once, unlike memory subsets.

CDR1 is DFQATT and CDR2 is SNEGSKA in the germline V gene (reference sequence). The CDR3 spans 18 residues. Unmatched junction bases numbered 18, after V lost 5 bases and J lost 4 bases. Both TRBC1 and TRBC2 were covered by a beta constant-region primer of two equimolar oligonucleotides. TCRdb re-analysed the UMI-ligation and nested PCR reads in MiXCR, keeping a single row per CDR3 protein. The sample holds 23,000 or so distinct CDR3 sequences, more than 9.5% seen once. The TCR comes from a human donor in good health. The chain links TRBV20-1 to TRBJ2-3; 10 bases line up with TRBD1. Input material: central memory CD8+ T cells from blood. The DNA of the CDR3 is TGCAGTGCTCCGACCCTAAGACCGGGACAGGGGATAGCAGATACGCAGTATTTT. Translating gives CSAPTLRPGQGIADTQYF.